This T cell receptor (beta chain) was found in a study of T cell responses to AZD1222 COVID-19 vaccine. The CDR3 has 12 residues. CDR1 is LNHDA, CDR2 SQIVND, per germline (reference sequence). V was cut by 4 bases and J by 5 bases, with 8 bases left in between. Here immunoSEQ multiplex PCR was the method, and the copy in TCRdb shows in-frame clones only, minus some. The sample lists 57,000 or so clones, about 80% occurring once. This specimen was peripheral blood, taken 28 days after the second AZD1222 dose. The receptor's source is an adult who received the AZD1222 COVID-19 vaccine. The chain uses TRBV19 and TRBJ2-5, with D unresolved. In nucleotides, the CDR3 is TGTGCCAGTAGTACCAGCCGGGAGACCCAGTACTTC. This gives the protein CASSTSRETQYF. Looking up the rest from reference TRBV19 and TRBJ2-5 gives the full variable domain: DGGITQSPKYLFRKEGQNVTLSCEQNLNHDAMYWYRQDPGQGLRLIYYSQIVNDFQKGDIAEGYSVSREKKESFPLTVTSAQKNPTAFYLCASSTSRETQYFGPGTRLLVL.